This TCR beta chain emerged from a study of T cell responses to AZD1222 COVID-19 vaccine. Findings and caveats of the study: White British people made up most donors, females outnumbered males, and clonal diversity was possibly underestimated. Close to half of all spike-specific TCRs reportedly target regions of the variants that are unmutated.

In the case of this clone: What it recognizes is unknown.

Profiling relied on immunoSEQ multiplex PCR, and the TCRdb table lists in-frame clones only, not all of them. The table has around 84,000 clones, 85% to 90% seen once; the top ten hold approximately 10%. This CDR3 is 15 amino acids long. The germline V gene has CDR1 MNHNY and CDR2 SVGAGI (reference sequence). The germline V and J ends were trimmed by 7 bases and 0 bases, with 14 bases remaining between them. The chain combines TRBV6-6 with TRBJ2-3; D is possibly TRBD2 (5 bases). The clonotype originates from an adult in good health. The material was peripheral blood, obtained on day 0 of MenACWY control vaccination. The CDR3 loop is CASMRGLSSTDTQYF. In nucleotides, the CDR3 is TGTGCCAGCATGCGCGGACTTTCAAGCACAGATACGCAGTATTTT.